These T cell receptor beta chains were read from a single sample in a study of blood T cell repertoires in COVID-19. The data were produced by immunoSEQ multiplex PCR, yet TCRdb's version contains in-frame clones alone and is incomplete. The sample consists of under 300,000 clones, 88% of them appearing once. Material: PBMCs or T cells enriched from blood (not recorded which). These receptors were obtained from a woman aged 45 to 65 who had recovered from COVID-19. CDR3s include the opening cysteine and the closing phenylalanine or tryptophan. The D gene is left open where the match is weak. Rows may omit the clone size; those that give it use once, few, many or a size class.

size: NA; J: TRBJ1-1; D: NA; V: TRBV5-5; DNA: TGTGCCAGCAGCTTGGGTCCAGGGAACACTGAAGCTTTCTTT; CDR3: CASSLGPGNTEAFF
size: once; J: TRBJ1-5; D: TRBD1; V: TRBV18; DNA: TGTGCCAGCTCACCCGGGACAGGCAATCAGCCCCAGCATTTT; CDR3: CASSPGTGNQPQHF
size: once; J: TRBJ1-1; D: NA; V: TRBV11-3; DNA: TGTGCCAGCAGCTTGGGCAAGAACACTGAAGCTTTCTTT; CDR3: CASSLGKNTEAFF
size: once; J: TRBJ1-1; D: TRBD1; V: TRBV28; DNA: TGTGCCAGCAGTCCTTTGGGACAGCGGACTGAAGCTTTCTTT; CDR3: CASSPLGQRTEAFF
size: NA; J: TRBJ1-2; D: TRBD1; V: TRBV28; DNA: TGTGCCAGCAGCCTCCCACAGGGGCAGAACACCTTC; CDR3: CASSLPQGQNTF
size: NA; J: TRBJ1-2; D: TRBD1; V: TRBV7-2; DNA: TGTGCCAGCAGCTTAGCGACAGGGGGCTACTATGGCTACACCTTC; CDR3: CASSLATGGYYGYTF
size: NA; J: TRBJ1-3; D: TRBD1; V: TRBV11-2; DNA: TGTGCCAGCAGCGCGCCACAGGGGATCTTCTCTGGAAACACCATATATTTT; CDR3: CASSAPQGIFSGNTIYF
size: NA; J: TRBJ2-3; D: TRBD1; V: TRBV2; DNA: TGTGCCAGCAGTGGACAGGGGGCAACTACGCAGTATTTT; CDR3: CASSGQGATTQYF
size: once; J: TRBJ1-3; D: NA; V: TRBV9; DNA: TGTGCCAGCAGCCCCCGTTGGCAGGGCTCTGGAAACACCATATATTTT; CDR3: CASSPRWQGSGNTIYF
size: NA; J: TRBJ2-1; D: NA; V: TRBV6-1; DNA: TGTGCCAGCAGTGCGTACCCGGGACAAGTCTACAATGAGCAGTTCTTC; CDR3: CASSAYPGQVYNEQFF
size: NA; J: TRBJ2-2; D: NA; V: TRBV11-2; DNA: TGTGCCAGCAGCGCCAGGAACACCGGGGAGCTGTTTTTT; CDR3: CASSARNTGELFF
size: once; J: TRBJ2-7; D: TRBD1; V: TRBV28; DNA: TGTGCCAGCAGTGGGGCGGACAGGGTCTCCTACGAGCAGTACTTC; CDR3: CASSGADRVSYEQYF
size: NA; J: TRBJ2-3; D: TRBD2; V: TRBV15; DNA: TGTGCCACCAGCAGGGACCTAGGACTAGCGGGAGTGCCAGATACGCAGTATTTT; CDR3: CATSRDLGLAGVPDTQYF
size: NA; J: TRBJ2-5; D: TRBD2; V: TRBV28; DNA: TGTGCCAGCAGTTCCCGGACTAGCGGGAAAGCAGAGACCCAGTACTTC; CDR3: CASSSRTSGKAETQYF
size: NA; J: TRBJ1-1; D: NA; V: TRBV5-6; DNA: TGTGCCAGCAGCTTGGTTGTAGCCGGGAAGAACACTGAAGCTTTCTTT; CDR3: CASSLVVAGKNTEAFF
size: NA; J: TRBJ2-2; D: TRBD1; V: TRBV7-7; DNA: TGTGCTAGCAGCGCCACTCAGGGGGCCGTCGGGGAGCTGTTTTTT; CDR3: CASSATQGAVGELFF
size: NA; J: TRBJ2-2; D: NA; V: TRBV15; DNA: TGTGCCACCAGCAGAGCGGGGAGTGGTAACGGGGAGCTGTTTTTT; CDR3: CATSRAGSGNGELFF
size: few; J: TRBJ2-2; D: TRBD1; V: TRBV7-3; DNA: TGTGCCAGCAGCTTAAACGCAGGGGGCTTCGGGGAGCTGTTTTTT; CDR3: CASSLNAGGFGELFF
size: once; J: TRBJ1-2; D: NA; V: TRBV28; DNA: TGTGCCAGCAGCTCCTCTAACTATGGCTACACCTTC; CDR3: CASSSSNYGYTF
size: once; J: TRBJ1-1; D: TRBD1; V: TRBV9; DNA: TGTGCCAGCAGCGTATTTCAGGGGGGTATCACTGAAGCTTTCTTT; CDR3: CASSVFQGGITEAFF
size: NA; J: TRBJ1-3; D: TRBD1; V: TRBV6-1; DNA: TGTGCCAGCAGTGAATCGGGACAGAGAAACACCATATATTTT; CDR3: CASSESGQRNTIYF
size: NA; J: TRBJ2-1; D: TRBD1; V: TRBV7-2; DNA: TGTGCCAGCAGCTTAAAAGGACAGGGCAATGAGCAGTTCTTC; CDR3: CASSLKGQGNEQFF
size: once; J: TRBJ2-1; D: TRBD2; V: TRBV5-6; DNA: TGTGCCAGCAGCTTGGCGGGACTAGCGGGCAACAATGAGCAGTTCTTC; CDR3: CASSLAGLAGNNEQFF
size: few; J: TRBJ1-1; D: NA; V: TRBV28; DNA: TGTGCCAGCAGTACAGGACAAATGAACACTGAAGCTTTCTTT; CDR3: CASSTGQMNTEAFF
size: once; J: TRBJ2-3; D: TRBD2; V: TRBV7-8; DNA: TGTGCCAGCAGCGCGCGGGAGGGCCGGACAGATACGCAGTATTTT; CDR3: CASSAREGRTDTQYF
size: NA; J: TRBJ2-7; D: NA; V: TRBV7-6; DNA: TGTGCCAGCACCCGCGACAGCCTTAGCTCCTACGAGCAGTACTTC; CDR3: CASTRDSLSSYEQYF
size: NA; J: TRBJ1-5; D: TRBD1; V: TRBV6-2/TRBV6-3; DNA: TGTGCCAGCAGTTACACCGGGACAGGGGGCCAGCCCCAGCATTTT; CDR3: CASSYTGTGGQPQHF
size: NA; J: TRBJ1-5; D: NA; V: TRBV2; DNA: TGTGCCAGCAGTGAATATGGGCTTAATCAGCCCCAGCATTTT; CDR3: CASSEYGLNQPQHF
size: NA; J: TRBJ1-6; D: NA; V: TRBV5-6; DNA: TGTGCCAGCAGCTTCAGGACTTTTTCTAATTCACCCCTCCACTTT; CDR3: CASSFRTFSNSPLHF
size: NA; J: TRBJ1-1; D: TRBD1; V: TRBV11-2; DNA: TGTGCCAGCAGCCTGGGACAGGGTCTGAACACTGAAGCTTTCTTT; CDR3: CASSLGQGLNTEAFF
size: NA; J: TRBJ2-7; D: NA; V: TRBV7-2; DNA: TGTGCCAGCAGCTCGGACTATAGCTCCTACGAGCAGTACTTC; CDR3: CASSSDYSSYEQYF
size: NA; J: TRBJ2-7; D: TRBD2; V: TRBV28; DNA: TGTGCCAGCAGGCGGGGGGGCCCCCCTTACGAGCAGTACTTC; CDR3: CASRRGGPPYEQYF
size: NA; J: TRBJ2-2; D: TRBD2; V: TRBV7-2; DNA: TGTGCCAGCACCGTGGGGAGGGCCGTCGCCACCGGGGAGCTGTTTTTT; CDR3: CASTVGRAVATGELFF
size: NA; J: TRBJ2-5; D: TRBD1; V: TRBV6-5; DNA: TGTGCCTGCGAACAGGGGTGGGAGACCCAGTACTTC; CDR3: CACEQGWETQYF
size: NA; J: TRBJ1-2; D: NA; V: TRBV15; DNA: TGTGTCACCAGCAGATACGGTAACTATGGCTACACCTTC; CDR3: CVTSRYGNYGYTF
size: NA; J: TRBJ1-1; D: TRBD1; V: TRBV19; DNA: TGTGCCAGTAGTACCCGGGACAGCGTTAACACTGAAGCTTTCTTT; CDR3: CASSTRDSVNTEAFF
size: NA; J: TRBJ2-7; D: TRBD2; V: TRBV14; DNA: TGTGCCAGCAGCCAAGTTTTGGCCCGCGGGGGGGAGCAGTACTTC; CDR3: CASSQVLARGGEQYF
size: NA; J: TRBJ2-2; D: TRBD1; V: TRBV11-3; DNA: TGTGCCAGCAGCTCGGGACAGGGGACCACCGGGGAGCTGTTTTTT; CDR3: CASSSGQGTTGELFF
size: NA; J: TRBJ1-2; D: TRBD1; V: TRBV28; DNA: TGTGCCAGCAGTGCCGGGACAGCTAACTATGGCTACACCTTC; CDR3: CASSAGTANYGYTF
size: NA; J: TRBJ2-7; D: TRBD2; V: TRBV7-9; DNA: TGTGCCAGCAGCCTCGAGTTAGCGGGAGTTGGGGAGCAGTACTTC; CDR3: CASSLELAGVGEQYF
size: NA; J: TRBJ2-5; D: NA; V: TRBV6-5; DNA: TGTGCCAGCAGATACCTCGTGGCTAGTCAAGAGACCCAGTACTTC; CDR3: CASRYLVASQETQYF
size: NA; J: TRBJ1-1; D: NA; V: TRBV7-9; DNA: TGTGCCAGCAGCACCATTAGGGGAAACACTGAAGCTTTCTTT; CDR3: CASSTIRGNTEAFF
size: NA; J: TRBJ1-1; D: TRBD1; V: TRBV7-8; DNA: TGTGCCAGCAGATTCCCGGGACAGCTGAACACTGAAGCTTTCTTT; CDR3: CASRFPGQLNTEAFF
size: NA; J: TRBJ1-3; D: NA; V: TRBV23-1; DNA: TGCGCCAGCAGTCAAAGTCAGGGATTCTCTGGAAACACCATATATTTT; CDR3: CASSQSQGFSGNTIYF
size: NA; J: TRBJ2-1; D: TRBD2; V: TRBV19; DNA: TGTGCCAGTAGTACTGGGCTAGCGGGAGGAGGGAAAGAGCAGTTCTTC; CDR3: CASSTGLAGGGKEQFF
size: NA; J: TRBJ2-2; D: NA; V: TRBV6-5; DNA: TGTGCCAGCAGTTGGCGGCTTCCGAACACCGGGGAGCTGTTTTTT; CDR3: CASSWRLPNTGELFF
size: NA; J: TRBJ2-7; D: TRBD2; V: TRBV3-1/TRBV3-2; DNA: TGTGCCAGCAGCCAAGGGCTAGCGGGAGTTTCCCTTCACCAGCCTGGAGAGCAGTACTTC; CDR3: CASSQGLAGVSLHQPGEQYF
size: NA; J: TRBJ1-1; D: TRBD1; V: TRBV3-1/TRBV3-2; DNA: TGTGCCAGCAGCTCACGGGGACAGGGTGAAGAAGCTTTCTTT; CDR3: CASSSRGQGEEAFF